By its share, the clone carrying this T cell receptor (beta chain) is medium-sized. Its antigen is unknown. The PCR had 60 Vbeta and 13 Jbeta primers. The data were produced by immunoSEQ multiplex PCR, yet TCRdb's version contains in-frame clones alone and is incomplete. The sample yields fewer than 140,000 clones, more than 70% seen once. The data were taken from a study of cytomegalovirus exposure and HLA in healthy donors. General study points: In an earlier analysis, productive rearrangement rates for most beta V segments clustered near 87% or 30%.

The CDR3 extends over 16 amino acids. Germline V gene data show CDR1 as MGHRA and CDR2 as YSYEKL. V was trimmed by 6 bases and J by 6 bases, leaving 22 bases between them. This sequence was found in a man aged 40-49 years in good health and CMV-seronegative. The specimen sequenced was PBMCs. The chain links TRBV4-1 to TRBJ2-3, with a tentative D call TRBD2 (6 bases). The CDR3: CASSSRDSRRGDTQYF. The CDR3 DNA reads TGCGCCAGCAGTTCCCGGGACTCTCGGAGGGGCGATACGCAGTATTTT.